Sequencing of this T cell receptor beta chain was carried out in a study of CD8 T cells in Susac syndrome. The V and J ends lost 2 bases and 4 bases, in that order; junction bases with no gene match: 7. CDR3 length equals 14 residues. The germline CDR1 and CDR2 sequences are DFQATT and SNEGSKA (reference sequence). RNA, at about 0.45 to 1 ug, was reverse transcribed with random hexamers. Coverage of TCR beta CDR3 amplification by immunoSEQ multiplex PCR extended to 54 Vbeta and 13 Jbeta. TCRdb used MiXCR to reprocess the immunoSEQ multiplex PCR reads, holding one entry per CDR3 protein. The profile shows approximately 110,000 distinct CDR3 sequences, about 95% of them singletons. From blood CD8+ and CD4+ T cells, TCR beta sequences were generated. TEMRA cells were FACS-enriched, unlike CD8+ and CD4+ T cells, which were negatively isolated.

This chain joins TRBV20-1 and TRBJ1-2; 7 positions match TRBD1. The sequence was obtained from a human donor in good health. The sample comprised CD4+ T cells from PBMCs. CDR3 DNA sequence: TGCAGTGCTAGAATCGGACAGGTTGGCTATGGCTACACCTTC. Translating gives CSARIGQVGYGYTF.